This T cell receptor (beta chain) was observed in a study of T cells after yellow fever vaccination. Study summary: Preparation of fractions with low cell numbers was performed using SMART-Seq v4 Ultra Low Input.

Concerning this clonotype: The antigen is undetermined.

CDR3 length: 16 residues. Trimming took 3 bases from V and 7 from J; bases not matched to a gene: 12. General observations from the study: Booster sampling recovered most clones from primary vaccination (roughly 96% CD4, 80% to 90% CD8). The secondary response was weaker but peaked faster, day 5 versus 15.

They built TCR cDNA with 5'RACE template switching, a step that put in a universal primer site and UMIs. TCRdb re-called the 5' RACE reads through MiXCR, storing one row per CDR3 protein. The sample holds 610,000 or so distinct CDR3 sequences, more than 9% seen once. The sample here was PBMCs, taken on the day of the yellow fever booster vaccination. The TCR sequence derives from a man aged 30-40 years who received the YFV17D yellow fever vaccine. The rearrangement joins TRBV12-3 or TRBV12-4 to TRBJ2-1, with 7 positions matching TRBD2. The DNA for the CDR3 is TGTGCCAGCAGTTTCTCTAGCGGTAACAAAGGGAATGAGCAGTTCTTC. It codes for CASSFSSGNKGNEQFF.